This TCR beta chain was captured by sequencing in a study of T-cell reconstitution after alpha-beta-depleted transplantation in children. A remark on this clonotype: One end of the junction fails to match germline, which may point to a read error.

Unique molecular identifiers were used to barcode this TCRbeta library. TCRdb reprocessed the PCR reads via MiXCR and lists one record per CDR3 protein. The sample holds a few hundred thousand distinct CDR3 sequences, about 9.6% seen once. The sequence derives from a human donor who donated a stem cell graft to a child with SCID. The sample here was PBMCs from the stem cell graft donor, taken from the stem cell graft.

The CDR3 DNA sequence: TGTGCCAGCAGTAGCGGGACAGGCATGAACACTGAAGCTTTATTT. Translated, it gives CASSSGTGMNTEALF. The chain recombines TRBV12-3 or TRBV12-4 with TRBJ1-1; TRBD1 agrees at 8 bases. This CDR3 has 15 residues.